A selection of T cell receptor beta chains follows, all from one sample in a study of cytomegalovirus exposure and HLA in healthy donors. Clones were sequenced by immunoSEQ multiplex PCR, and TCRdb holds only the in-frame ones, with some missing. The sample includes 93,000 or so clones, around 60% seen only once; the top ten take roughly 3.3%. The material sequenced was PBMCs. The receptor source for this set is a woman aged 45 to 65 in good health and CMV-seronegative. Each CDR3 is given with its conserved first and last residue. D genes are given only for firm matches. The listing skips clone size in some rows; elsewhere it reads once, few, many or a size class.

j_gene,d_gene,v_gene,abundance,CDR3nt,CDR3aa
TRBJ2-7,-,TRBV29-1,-,TGCAGCGTTCTTCAGGGTTCCTACGAGCAGTACTTC,CSVLQGSYEQYF
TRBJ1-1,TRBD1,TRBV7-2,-,TGTGCCAGCAGCAAGGACAGGGGGCACACTGAAGCTTTCTTT,CASSKDRGHTEAFF
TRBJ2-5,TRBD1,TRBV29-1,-,TGCAGCGTAAGACAGGGGGATGAGACCCAGTACTTC,CSVRQGDETQYF
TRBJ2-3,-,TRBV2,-,TGTGCCACCGGACAGAGAACGACTAGCCGCGCAGATACGCAGTATTTT,CATGQRTTSRADTQYF
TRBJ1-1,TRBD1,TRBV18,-,TGTGCCAGCTCACGGACCGGGACAGTGAACACTGAAGCTTTCTTT,CASSRTGTVNTEAFF
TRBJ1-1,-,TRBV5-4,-,TGTGCCAGCAGCTTGGCCCGACTTAGCGCTGAAGCTTTCTTT,CASSLARLSAEAFF
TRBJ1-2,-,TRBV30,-,TGTGCCTGGAGTGGAGCTAACTATGGCTACACCTTC,CAWSGANYGYTF
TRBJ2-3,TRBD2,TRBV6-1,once,TGTGCCAGCAGTGAAGGGGTTCTAGCGGGGGGCACAGATACGCAGTATTTT,CASSEGVLAGGTDTQYF
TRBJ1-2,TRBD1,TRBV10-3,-,TGTGCCATCAGTGAGACCGGCGATTTTACAGGGGGCCGTGGCTACACCTTC,CAISETGDFTGGRGYTF
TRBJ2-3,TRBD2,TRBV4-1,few,TGCGCCAGCAGCTCCGGGACTAGCGGGGTCACAGATACGCAGTATTTT,CASSSGTSGVTDTQYF
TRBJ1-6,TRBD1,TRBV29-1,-,TGCAGCGTTGGACAGGGGAATTCACCCCTCCACTTT,CSVGQGNSPLHF
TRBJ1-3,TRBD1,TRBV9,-,TGTGCCAGCAGCGTCTCCGGGACAGGGGGAAACACCATATATTTT,CASSVSGTGGNTIYF
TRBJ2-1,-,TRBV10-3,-,TGTGCCGCCTCGGCAGGGTGGGATGAGCAGTTCTTC,CAASAGWDEQFF
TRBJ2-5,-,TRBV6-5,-,TGTGCCAGCAGTTCCCGTGGAGGCGGGGAAGAGACCCAGTACTTC,CASSSRGGGEETQYF
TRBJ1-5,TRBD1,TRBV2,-,TGTGCCAGCAGAGGACAGGTCAATAGCAATCAGCCCCAGCATTTT,CASRGQVNSNQPQHF
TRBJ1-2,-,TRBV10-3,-,TGTGCCATCGGTACTATGGGCTACACCTTC,CAIGTMGYTF
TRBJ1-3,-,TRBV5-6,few,TGTGCCAGCAGCTTAGCCGTCGTGAGCTCTGGAAACACCATATATTTT,CASSLAVVSSGNTIYF
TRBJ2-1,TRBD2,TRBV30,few,TGTGCCTGGAGCGCGAGCGGGGGTGGCTCCTACAATGAGCAGTTCTTC,CAWSASGGGSYNEQFF
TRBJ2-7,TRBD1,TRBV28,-,TGTGCCAGCAGTTTAGGACAGGGACCCTACGAGCAGTACTTC,CASSLGQGPYEQYF